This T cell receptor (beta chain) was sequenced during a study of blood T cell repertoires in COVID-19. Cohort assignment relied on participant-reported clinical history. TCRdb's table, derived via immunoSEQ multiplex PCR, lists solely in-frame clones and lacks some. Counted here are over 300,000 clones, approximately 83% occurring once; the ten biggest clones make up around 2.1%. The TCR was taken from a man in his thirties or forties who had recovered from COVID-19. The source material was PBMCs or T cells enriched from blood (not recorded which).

The CDR3 coding sequence is TGTGCCAGCAGCCCCACTAGCGGGCTACGCACAGATACGCAGTATTTT. It is translated as CASSPTSGLRTDTQYF. The rearrangement joins TRBV3-1 (or the pseudogene TRBV3-2) to TRBJ2-3, with 9 bases matching TRBD2. This CDR3 has 16 amino acids. V lost 4 bases to trimming and J lost 1 base; unmatched junction nucleotides: 6. Germline-derived CDR1 and CDR2 are LGHDT and YNNKEL (reference sequence).